The sample holds a few counts of the clone carrying this TCR beta chain. The target antigen is unknown. Every participating donor gave one draw, a heparinised blood sample averaging about 120 mL. Cell sorting via CD45RO/CCR7/CD25/CD127/CD95/CD27 was performed to obtain CD4+ naive, central memory, regulatory and stem cell-like memory cells. These data come from a study of beta chain features in type 1 diabetes. Germline CDR1 and CDR2: SGHVS and FNYEAQ. The V end was cut by 5 bases, the J end by 5 bases, with 13 bases between. The CDR3 is 13 amino acids. TCRB transcripts that were expressed got sequenced, as all of the isolated RNA had been reverse transcribed. Generated by immunoSEQ multiplex PCR, the TCRdb table keeps only in-frame clones and is missing some. The table has roughly 400,000 clones, about 15% seen once. Study-level points and caveats: All four CD4+ subsets of Type 1 diabetes patients contained TCRB CDR3s that were moderately but significantly shorter. Naive, central memory and Treg TCRB repertoires seemed to resemble each other more closely in patients than they did in healthy donors.

The source material was naive CD4+ T cells from blood. The TCR sequence derives from a woman younger than 30 in good health. The V and J genes are TRBV7-6 and TRBJ2-7, with D maybe TRBD2 (5 bases). The CDR3: CASSLRGRNEQYF. As DNA, the CDR3 is TGTGCCAGCAGCCTCCGGGGTAGAAACGAGCAGTACTTC.